The 15 T cell receptor beta chains presented below share a single source sample, sequenced in a study of low-dose radiotherapy and immunotherapy resistance in tumors. Time point given: before trial treatment. TRAV and TRBV primers primed cDNA for both TCRalpha and TCRbeta. The authors amplified TCRs for approximately 18 PCR cycles with a constant-region primer and a V-primer adapter. TCRdb reanalysed the reads using MiXCR and keeps one entry per CDR3 protein. The sample lists 60,000 or so distinct CDR3 sequences; 26% were seen once. The sample in question was PBMCs, obtained before treatment. The source is a male donor with rectosigmoid adenocarcinoma.

This clonotype was seen repeatedly, ten times or more. V and J are TRBV5-1 and TRBJ2-1; 7 bases map to TRBD2. The CDR3 runs 14 residues. Germline trimming cut 0 bases from V and 5 bases from J; bases unmatched to any gene: 2. From germline, CDR1 is SGHRS and CDR2 YFSETQ. CDR3: CASSLAGGHNEQFF. CDR3 DNA sequence: TGCGCCAGCAGCTTGGCGGGAGGCCACAATGAGCAGTTCTTC. The full variable domain, with the rest looked up from reference TRBV5-1 and TRBJ2-1, is KAGVTQTPRYLIKTRGQQVTLSCSPISGHRSVSWYQQTPGQGLQFLFEYFSETQRNKGNFPGRFSGRQFSNSRSEMNVSTLELGDSALYLCASSLAGGHNEQFFGPGTRLTVL.

The table lists this clonotype with many counts. V gene TRBV19 combines with J gene TRBJ2-3; 9 bases agree with TRBD1. Germline values: CDR1 LNHDA, CDR2 SQIVND (reference sequence). This CDR3 is 16 amino acids long. V was pared by 8 bases and J by 3 bases, with 12 bases of the junction left unmatched. The DNA of the CDR3 is TGTGCCAGTTCCATCGTGGGGACAGGGAAAACAGATACGCAGTATTTT. Encoded protein: CASSIVGTGKTDTQYF.

In this sample, this clonotype turned up many times. V and J are TRBV11-3 and TRBJ2-1; 8 bases agree with TRBD2. CDR1 and CDR2 (germline): SGHNT, YENEEA. The CDR3 contains 18 residues. The trim removed 0 bases at V and 0 bases at J, leaving 7 bases unmatched. Written as DNA, the CDR3 is TGTGCCAGCAGCTTAGATCAAGGAGGGACTAGCTCCTACAATGAGCAGTTCTTC. It is translated as CASSLDQGGTSSYNEQFF.

Concerning this clonotype itself: A much larger clone lies a single base off, so this may be a read error. No conserved phenylalanine or tryptophan ends this CDR3, so it is likely a read error. The chain uses TRBV5-1 and TRBJ2-5; 11 bases are shared with TRBD2. The germline CDR1 and CDR2 sequences are SGHRS and YFSETQ. Trimming removed 4 bases from V and 3 bases from J; junction bases left unmatched: 5. CDR3 length equals 15 residues. CDR3 sequence: CASSTLLAGEETQYL. CDR3 bases: TGCGCCAGCAGCACCCTACTAGCGGGAGAAGAGACCCAGTACCTC.

This sequence joins TRBV6-1 and TRBJ2-7, with D uncertain. CDR1 and CDR2 (germline): MNHNS, SASEGT. The CDR3 covers 15 residues. The V end lost 3 bases, the J end lost 2 bases, and 14 bases lay between the germline ends. CDR3 bases: TGTGCCAGCAGTGAGGCGGAAATCGGCCCCTACGAGCAGTACTTC. It translates to CASSEAEIGPYEQYF.

This clonotype was counted ten times or more. The chain carries TRBV7-9 and TRBJ2-3; 10 bases agree with TRBD2. CDR1 SEHNR and CDR2 FQNEAQ come from the germline V gene (reference sequence). J gave up 1 base and V 5 bases, and 3 bases lay outside the gene matches. This CDR3 region has 15 residues. The CDR3 reads CASSEGTSGTDTQYF. CDR3 bases: TGTGCCAGCAGCGAAGGGACTAGCGGCACAGATACGCAGTATTTT.

This clonotype was counted ten times or more. The chain carries TRBV7-2 and TRBJ1-6; 7 bases map to TRBD1. Germline V gene sequence: CDR1 SGHTA, CDR2 FQGNSA. The CDR3 is 15 amino acids. The V gene end was trimmed by 4 bases and the J gene end by 10 bases; junction bases not matched to a gene: 10. CDR3 nucleotide sequence: TGTGCCAGCAGCTCTCCTACTCCAGGGGGATCACCCCTCCACTTT. This sequence encodes CASSSPTPGGSPLHF.

In this sample, this clonotype turned up many times. The chain is built from TRBV12-3 or TRBV12-4 and TRBJ1-4, with TRBD1 matching over 8 bases. This CDR3 is 14 amino acids long. J gave up 5 bases and V 7 bases, and 6 bases lay outside the gene matches. The CDR3 protein is CASTRTGGNEKLFF. In DNA, the CDR3 is TGTGCCAGCACCCGAACAGGGGGAAATGAAAAACTGTTTTTT.

This clonotype showed up many times. This chain joins TRBV29-1 and TRBJ2-5, with 11 nucleotides matching TRBD2. Germline V gene sequence: CDR1 SQVTM, CDR2 ANQGSEA. The CDR3 is 15 amino acids. V lost 4 bases and J lost 5; bases outside the gene matches: 9. The CDR3 protein is CSVVPLAGGVETQYF. CDR3 nucleotide sequence: TGCAGCGTTGTTCCGCTAGCGGGGGGTGTGGAGACCCAGTACTTC.

This clonotype has ten or more counts. One junction end does not reproduce the germline sequence, and a read error may be involved. The chain has TRBV7-7 and TRBJ2-5; the D gene is possibly TRBD2 (6 bases). Germline V lookup: CDR1 SSHAT, CDR2 FNYEAQ (reference sequence). There are 16 residues in the CDR3. In DNA, the CDR3 is TGTGCTAGCAGCCCACACCTAGGTAGCGGACAAGAGACCCAGTACTTC. Translation gives CASSPHLGSGQETQYF. The full variable domain, completed using reference TRBV7-7 and TRBJ2-5, is GAGVSQSPRYKVTKRGQDVTLRCDPISSHATLYWYQQALGQGPEFLTYFNYEAQPDKSGLPSDRFSAERPEGSISTLTIQRTEQRDSAMYRCASSPHLGSGQETQYFGPGTRLLVL.

Many counts were recorded for this clonotype. V gene TRBV7-6 combines with J gene TRBJ2-5, with no clear D. CDR3 length equals 14 residues. V was trimmed by 5 bases and J by 5 bases, leaving 15 bases between them. Looked up from germline, CDR1 is SGHVS and CDR2 is FNYEAQ. The CDR3 is CASSQNRKSETQYF. The DNA for the CDR3 is TGTGCCAGCAGCCAGAACCGAAAATCGGAGACCCAGTACTTC.

This clonotype has at least ten counts. The chain employs TRBV2 and TRBJ2-7; D gene unclear. This CDR3 is 15 amino acids long. From germline, CDR1 is SNHLY and CDR2 FYNNEI. V lost 4 bases to trimming and J lost 3 bases, with 16 bases between them. The CDR3 region has the DNA TGTGCCAGCAGTGTAATCACCGTTGCTAACTACGAGCAGTACTTC. Protein product: CASSVITVANYEQYF.

The rearrangement uses TRBV10-1 and TRBJ2-3; TRBD2 is a possible D gene (7 bases). The V and J ends lost 2 bases and 4 bases respectively, with 19 bases between them. Looked up from germline, CDR1 is WNHNN and CDR2 is SYGVQD (reference sequence). This CDR3 contains 17 residues. In DNA, the CDR3 is TGCGCCAGCAGTGAGCTAGGGGGGGCCGGATCTGCAGATACGCAGTATTTT. Its translation is CASSELGGAGSADTQYF.

This clonotype was found many times. This rearrangement joins TRBV29-1 to TRBJ1-2, with no clear D. There are 14 residues in the CDR3. Looked up from germline, CDR1 is SQVTM and CDR2 is ANQGSEA. Between the trimmed V and J ends, which lost 4 bases and 0 bases, there was a span of 12 bases. For the CDR3, the DNA is TGCAGCGTTGGAAAGGCTTCAGCTAACTATGGCTACACCTTC. Its translation is CSVGKASANYGYTF. The whole variable domain, filled in from reference TRBV29-1 and TRBJ1-2, reads SAVISQKPSRDICQRGTSLTIQCQVDSQVTMMFWYRQQPGQSLTLIATANQGSEATYESGFVIDKFPISRPNLTFSTLTVSNMSPEDSSIYLCSVGKASANYGYTFGSGTRLTVV.

This clonotype was seen repeatedly, ten times or more. This sequence joins TRBV9 and TRBJ2-1, with D uncertain. Germline V lookup: CDR1 SGDLS, CDR2 YYNGEE. The CDR3 is 12 amino acids. The V end was cut by 3 bases, the J end by 4 bases, with 5 bases between. The CDR3 loop is CASSGEYNEQFF. The CDR3 bases are TGTGCCAGCAGCGGAGAGTACAATGAGCAGTTCTTC.